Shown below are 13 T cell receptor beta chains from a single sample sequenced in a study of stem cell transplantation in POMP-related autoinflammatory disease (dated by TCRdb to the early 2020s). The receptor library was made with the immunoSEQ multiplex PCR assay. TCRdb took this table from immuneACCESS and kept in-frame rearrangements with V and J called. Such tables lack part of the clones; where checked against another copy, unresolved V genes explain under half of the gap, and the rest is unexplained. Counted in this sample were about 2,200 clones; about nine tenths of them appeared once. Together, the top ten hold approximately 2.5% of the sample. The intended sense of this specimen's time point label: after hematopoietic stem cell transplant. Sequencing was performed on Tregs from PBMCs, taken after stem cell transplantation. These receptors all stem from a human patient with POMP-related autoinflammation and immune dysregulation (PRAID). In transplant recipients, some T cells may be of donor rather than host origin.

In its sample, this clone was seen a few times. The CDR3 region has the DNA TGTGCCAGCAGTTCACGGTTTCGGCGGTCGGCTAATGAAAAACTGTTTTTT. Its translation is CASSSRFRRSANEKLFF. The genes are TRBV28 and TRBJ1-4; D remains unclear. Per the germline V gene, CDR1 is MDHEN and CDR2 is SYDVKM. The CDR3 is made up of 17 amino acids. Trimming pared 4 bases from V and 3 bases from J, leaving 18 bases between.

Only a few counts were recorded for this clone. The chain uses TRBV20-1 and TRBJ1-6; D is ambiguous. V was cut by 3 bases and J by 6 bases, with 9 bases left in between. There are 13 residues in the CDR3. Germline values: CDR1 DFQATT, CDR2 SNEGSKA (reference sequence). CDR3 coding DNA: TGCAGTGCTAGTTCGGGCATTAATTCACCCCTCCACTTT. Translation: CSASSGINSPLHF.

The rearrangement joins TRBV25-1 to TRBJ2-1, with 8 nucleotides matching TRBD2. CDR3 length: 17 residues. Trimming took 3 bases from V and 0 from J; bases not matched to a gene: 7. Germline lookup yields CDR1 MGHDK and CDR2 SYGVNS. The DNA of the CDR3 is TGTGCCAGCAGTGACTCCATCCGGGGGGGCTCCTACAATGAGCAGTTCTTC. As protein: CASSDSIRGGSYNEQFF.

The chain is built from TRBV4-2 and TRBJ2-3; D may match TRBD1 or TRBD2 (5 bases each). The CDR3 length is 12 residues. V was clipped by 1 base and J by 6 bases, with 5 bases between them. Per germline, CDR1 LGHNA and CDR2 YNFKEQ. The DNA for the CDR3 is TGTGCCAGCAGCCAAGGGGGGGATACGCAGTATTTT. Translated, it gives CASSQGGDTQYF.

CDR3 protein: CATSRDLGGPQHF. The CDR3 DNA follows: TGTGCCACCAGCAGAGATCTGGGAGGACCCCAGCATTTT. The chain employs TRBV15 and TRBJ1-5; D is unresolved. This CDR3 is 13 amino acids long. Looked up from germline, CDR1 is LNHNV and CDR2 is YYDKDF (reference sequence). V was clipped by 0 bases and J by 10 bases, with 10 bases between them.

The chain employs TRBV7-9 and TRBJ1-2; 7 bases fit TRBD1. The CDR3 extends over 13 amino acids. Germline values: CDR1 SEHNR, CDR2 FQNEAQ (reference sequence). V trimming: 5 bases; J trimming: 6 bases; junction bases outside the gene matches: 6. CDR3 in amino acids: CASSPQGIHGYTF. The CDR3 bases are TGTGCCAGCAGCCCACAGGGGATCCATGGCTACACCTTC.

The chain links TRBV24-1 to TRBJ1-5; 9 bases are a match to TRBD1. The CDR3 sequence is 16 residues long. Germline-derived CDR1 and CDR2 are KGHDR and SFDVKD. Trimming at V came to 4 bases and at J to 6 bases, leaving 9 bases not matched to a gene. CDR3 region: CATSEGGQGIGQPQHF. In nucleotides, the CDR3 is TGTGCCACCAGTGAGGGGGGACAGGGAATTGGTCAGCCCCAGCATTTT.

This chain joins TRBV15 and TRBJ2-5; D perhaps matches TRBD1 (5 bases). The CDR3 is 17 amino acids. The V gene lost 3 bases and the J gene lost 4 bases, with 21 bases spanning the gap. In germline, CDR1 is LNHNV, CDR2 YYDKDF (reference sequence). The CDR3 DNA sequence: TGTGCCACCAGCAGGGGCCTGCGGACACTTGTGGGAGAGACCCAGTACTTC. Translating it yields CATSRGLRTLVGETQYF.

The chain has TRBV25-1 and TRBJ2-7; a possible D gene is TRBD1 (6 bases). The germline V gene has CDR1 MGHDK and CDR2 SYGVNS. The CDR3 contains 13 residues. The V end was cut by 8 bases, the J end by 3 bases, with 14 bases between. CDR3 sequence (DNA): TGTGCCAGCTCCAGGGACACCTACTACGAGCAGTACTTC. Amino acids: CASSRDTYYEQYF.

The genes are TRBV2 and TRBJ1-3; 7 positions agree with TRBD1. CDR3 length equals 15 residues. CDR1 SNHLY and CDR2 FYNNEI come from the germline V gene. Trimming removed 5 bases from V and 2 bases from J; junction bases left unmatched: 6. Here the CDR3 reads CASSRDSLAGNTIYF. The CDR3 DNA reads TGTGCCAGCAGTCGGGACAGTCTAGCTGGAAACACCATATATTTT.

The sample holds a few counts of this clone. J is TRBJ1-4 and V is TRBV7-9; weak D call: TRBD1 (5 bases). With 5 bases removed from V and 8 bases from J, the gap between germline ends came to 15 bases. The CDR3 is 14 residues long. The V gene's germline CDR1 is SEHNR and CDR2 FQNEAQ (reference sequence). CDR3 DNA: TGTGCCAGCAGCGGAGGGCCGGGGCAAGAAAAACTGTTTTTT. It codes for CASSGGPGQEKLFF. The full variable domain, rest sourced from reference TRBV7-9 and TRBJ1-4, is DTGVSQNPRHKITKRGQNVTFRCDPISEHNRLYWYRQTLGQGPEFLTYFQNEAQLEKSRLLSDRFSAERPKGSFSTLEIQRTEQGDSAMYLCASSGGPGQEKLFFGSGTQLSVL.

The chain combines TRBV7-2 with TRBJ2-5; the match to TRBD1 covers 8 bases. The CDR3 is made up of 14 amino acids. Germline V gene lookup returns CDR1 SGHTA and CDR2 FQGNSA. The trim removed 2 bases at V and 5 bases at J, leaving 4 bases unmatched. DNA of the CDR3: TGTGCCAGCAGCTTAAGGCGACAGGGGGAGACCCAGTACTTC. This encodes CASSLRRQGETQYF.

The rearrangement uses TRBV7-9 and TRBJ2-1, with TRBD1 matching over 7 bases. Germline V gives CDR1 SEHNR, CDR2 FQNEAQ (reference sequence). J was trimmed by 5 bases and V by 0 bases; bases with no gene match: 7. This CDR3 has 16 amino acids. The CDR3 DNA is TGTGCCAGCAGCTTAGCACCGGGACAGCGAAACAATGAGCAGTTCTTC. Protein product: CASSLAPGQRNNEQFF.